These 28 T cell receptor beta chains share one sample of origin, sequenced in a study of shared clonotypes between healthy human individuals. Some clones are missing from TCRdb's copy, which holds only in-frame ones; the method was immunoSEQ multiplex PCR. The sample holds approximately 2.4 million clones, approximately 95% seen once. Material: naive CD4+ T cells sorted from blood. Subset specified: CD45RA+ positively selected. Receptors originate from a man aged 18-30 years in good health.

For the CDR3, the DNA is TGCGCCAGCAGCCCAATGGGACAGTCGAATGAAAAACTGTTTTTT. Amino acid sequence: CASSPMGQSNEKLFF. The chain uses TRBV4-3 and TRBJ1-4, with 7 bases that match TRBD1. V gave up 4 bases and J gave up 5 bases; unmatched junction bases: 7. This CDR3 contains 15 residues. Germline-derived CDR1 and CDR2 are LGHNA and YSLEER.

The chain links TRBV11-2 to TRBJ2-2; tentative D call: TRBD2 (5 bases). This CDR3 comprises 15 residues. Trimming cost V 5 bases and J 2 bases, with 12 bases left between them. The V gene's germline CDR1 is SGHAT and CDR2 FQNNGV. The CDR3, as DNA: TGTGCCAGCAGCGCTTTAGGACTTAACACCGGGGAGCTGTTTTTT. Amino acids: CASSALGLNTGELFF.

The V and J genes are TRBV7-9 and TRBJ1-2; tentatively, D is TRBD1 (5 bases). CDR1 SEHNR and CDR2 FQNEAQ come from the germline V gene (reference sequence). V was shortened by 5 bases and J by 4 bases, with 17 bases between the two germline ends. The CDR3 is 15 residues long. The DNA for the CDR3 is TGTGCCAGCAGCCCCTCGGAGGGGCGCGGCTATGGCTACACCTTC. The encoded protein is CASSPSEGRGYGYTF.

With respect to this clone: This same CDR3 is encoded by further DNA sequences in the sample. The V call is TRBV7-2, the J call TRBJ1-3; D remains unclear. V shed 5 bases and J shed 4 bases, with 6 bases lying between them. CDR3 size: 12 residues. From germline, CDR1 is SGHTA and CDR2 FQGNSA. Here the CDR3 DNA reads TGTGCCAGCAGCAGTCCAGGAAACACCATATATTTT. Translation gives CASSSPGNTIYF.

The V and J genes are TRBV11-1 and TRBJ2-2, with unresolved D. V lost 5 bases and J 0 bases, leaving 10 bases between the germline ends. Germline V gene lookup returns CDR1 SGHAT and CDR2 FQDESV (reference sequence). The CDR3 extends over 15 amino acids. CDR3 residues: CASSRSGTNTGELFF. The CDR3, as DNA: TGTGCCAGCAGCCGTAGTGGGACGAACACCGGGGAGCTGTTTTTT. Full variable domain (remainder filled in from reference TRBV11-1 and TRBJ2-2): EAEVAQSPRYKITEKSQAVAFWCDPISGHATLYWYRQILGQGPELLVQFQDESVVDDSQLPKDRFSAERLKGVDSTLKIQPAELGDSAMYLCASSRSGTNTGELFFGEGSRLTVL.

The V and J genes are TRBV2 and TRBJ1-2; D gene unclear. CDR3 length: 15 residues. Germline lookup yields CDR1 SNHLY and CDR2 FYNNEI. V was cut by 7 bases and J by 2 bases, with 17 bases left in between. CDR3 residues: CASIEQAASNYGYTF. CDR3 nucleotides: TGTGCCAGCATAGAACAAGCAGCTTCGAACTATGGCTACACCTTC. Full variable domain (rest looked up from reference TRBV2 and TRBJ1-2): EPEVTQTPSHQVTQMGQEVILRCVPISNHLYFYWYRQILGQKVEFLVSFYNNEISEKSEIFDDQFSVERPDGSNFTLKIRSTKLEDSAMYFCASIEQAASNYGYTFGSGTRLTVV.

CDR3 residues: CASSDDRGRGVSPQHF. The CDR3 DNA reads TGTGCCAGCAGCGATGACAGGGGCCGGGGTGTTTCGCCCCAGCATTTT. The chain couples TRBV5-6 to TRBJ1-5, with 8 positions matching TRBD1. The germline V gene encodes CDR1 SGHDT and CDR2 YYEEEE. The CDR3 runs to 16 residues. After removal of 4 bases from V and 9 bases from J, the junction contained 15 bases not matched to a gene.

CDR3 protein: CASSLGTGGIYGYTF. As DNA, the CDR3 is TGTGCCAGCAGTCTGGGGACAGGGGGTATCTATGGCTACACCTTC. The chain joins TRBV6-5 to TRBJ1-2, with 11 positions matching TRBD1. CDR3 length: 15 residues. Germline V CDR1 and CDR2: MNHEY, SVGAGI. V gave up 5 bases and J gave up 4 bases; unmatched junction bases: 6.

CDR3 sequence reads: CASSPPLTGGADTQYF. The CDR3 bases are TGTGCCAGCTCACCACCGCTAACAGGGGGCGCGGATACGCAGTATTTT. The gene calls are TRBV18 and TRBJ2-3; 9 bases fit TRBD1. The CDR3 runs to 16 residues. Germline CDR1 is KGHSH and CDR2 is LQKENI. V was pared by 0 bases and J by 6 bases, with 7 bases of the junction left unmatched.

This chain connects TRBV7-8 to TRBJ1-2, with D hard to call. The V gene lost 5 bases and the J gene lost 0 bases, with 19 bases spanning the gap. The CDR3 is 17 residues long. Germline loops: CDR1 SGHVS, CDR2 FQNEAQ. This chain's CDR3 is CASSRRAPGPPNYGYTF. CDR3 coding DNA: TGTGCCAGCAGCCGCCGGGCCCCCGGGCCCCCTAACTATGGCTACACCTTC.

Regarding this clone: Additional DNA sequences in this sample encode the identical CDR3. The chain has TRBV7-2 and TRBJ2-4; 10 nucleotides line up with TRBD2. CDR3 length: 16 amino acids. The V gene's germline CDR1 is SGHTA and CDR2 FQGNSA. The J segment lost 0 bases and the V segment lost 5 bases, leaving 4 bases of the junction unmatched. The CDR3 nucleotides are TGTGCCAGCAGCCAGACTAGCGGGCTAGCCAAAAACATTCAGTACTTC. Residues: CASSQTSGLAKNIQYF.

The gene calls are TRBV2 and TRBJ1-4; the D is unclear. CDR1 and CDR2 from the germline V gene are SNHLY and FYNNEI. The CDR3 contains 12 residues. V lost 6 bases, J lost 7 bases, and 9 bases lay in between. CDR3 protein: CASSFESEKLFF. CDR3 nucleotides: TGTGCCAGCAGCTTCGAAAGTGAAAAACTGTTTTTT.

This clone was seen only once. The gene calls are TRBV7-2 and TRBJ1-4; D is ambiguous. CDR3 size: 12 residues. V lost 6 bases to trimming and J lost 7 bases, with 9 bases between them. The germline V gene encodes CDR1 SGHTA and CDR2 FQGNSA. The CDR3 DNA reads TGTGCCAGCAGTCCCGGGGTTGAAAAACTGTTTTTT. It encodes CASSPGVEKLFF.

This chain joins TRBV11-3 and TRBJ2-1; D possibly corresponds to TRBD1 (5 bases). The V end was cut by 3 bases, the J end by 7 bases, with 10 bases between. The CDR3 is 13 residues long. Per germline, CDR1 SGHNT and CDR2 YENEEA. Here the CDR3 DNA reads TGTGCCAGCAGCTTGGGCCCAGGGAATGAGCAGTTCTTC. It yields the protein CASSLGPGNEQFF.

Of note for this clone: The same CDR3 is also encoded by other DNA sequences in this sample. The chain has TRBV15 and TRBJ1-2; no reliable D call. The CDR3 loop spans 12 amino acids. V was pared by 3 bases and J by 5 bases, with 7 bases between. The V gene's germline CDR1 is LNHNV and CDR2 YYDKDF (reference sequence). The CDR3 DNA reads as TGTGCCACCAGCAGGGGCAAGTATGGCTACACCTTC. Encoded protein: CATSRGKYGYTF.

The chain joins TRBV28 to TRBJ2-5, with TRBD2 matching 14 bases. CDR1 is MDHEN, CDR2 SYDVKM, per germline. With 8 bases clipped from V and 4 bases from J, the junction kept 9 bases outside the gene matches. The CDR3 extends over 16 amino acids. CDR3 in amino acids: CASGQRTSGGRETQYF. CDR3 nucleotide sequence: TGTGCCAGCGGCCAAAGGACTAGCGGGGGGCGAGAGACCCAGTACTTC.

This chain uses TRBV19 with TRBJ2-7; TRBD1 or TRBD2 may be the D gene (5 bases each). The germline V gene has CDR1 LNHDA and CDR2 SQIVND (reference sequence). The CDR3 has 12 residues. Trimming shortened V by 10 bases and J by 1 base, and 11 bases separated the two germline ends. The CDR3 here is CATRDGSYEQYF. CDR3 nucleotides: TGTGCCACCAGGGACGGATCCTACGAGCAGTACTTC.

CDR3 protein: CASSPSTGGGYEQYF. The CDR3 DNA sequence: TGTGCCAGCTCACCAAGCACAGGGGGTGGCTACGAGCAGTACTTC. This sequence joins TRBV18 and TRBJ2-7; 8 bases line up with TRBD1. Trimming at V came to 2 bases and at J to 3 bases, leaving 6 bases not matched to a gene. The germline CDR1 and CDR2 sequences are KGHSH and LQKENI. The CDR3 has 15 amino acids.

The chain has TRBV7-8 and TRBJ2-7, with 8 bases that match TRBD2. This CDR3 has 14 residues. The junction had 7 bases not matched to a gene; V was cut back by 5 bases and J by 4 bases. The germline V gene has CDR1 SGHVS and CDR2 FQNEAQ. CDR3 residues: CASSRSGGAYEQYF. DNA of the CDR3: TGTGCCAGCAGCCGGAGCGGGGGAGCATACGAGCAGTACTTC.

Turning to this clone: This sample also contains other DNA sequences that code for the same CDR3. The chain carries TRBV7-9 and TRBJ1-3; D not resolved. V was pared by 3 bases and J by 4 bases, with 10 bases between. In germline, CDR1 is SEHNR, CDR2 FQNEAQ (reference sequence). The length of the CDR3 is 14 residues. This CDR3 reads CASSLAGSGNTIYF. The DNA for the CDR3 is TGTGCCAGCAGCTTGGCGGGCTCCGGAAACACCATATATTTT.

V is TRBV7-9 and J is TRBJ2-7; a possible D gene is TRBD1 (5 bases). The CDR3 is 13 amino acids. Germline-derived CDR1 and CDR2 are SEHNR and FQNEAQ (reference sequence). V was cut by 5 bases and J by 5 bases, with 13 bases left in between. The CDR3 reads CASSPTASNEQYF. CDR3 DNA sequence: TGTGCCAGCAGCCCGACAGCGTCCAACGAGCAGTACTTC.

The V gene is TRBV7-2, the J gene TRBJ2-7; maybe TRBD2 (5 bases). From germline, CDR1 is SGHTA and CDR2 FQGNSA. Trimming cost V 5 bases and J 2 bases, with 19 bases left between them. The CDR3 extends over 16 amino acids. The CDR3 loop reads CASSRLAHPLPYEQYF. CDR3 nucleotides: TGTGCCAGCAGCCGTCTAGCTCACCCGTTACCCTACGAGCAGTACTTC.

The CDR3 is CASSLSGTSDEQFF. CDR3 nucleotides: TGTGCCAGCAGCTTAAGCGGGACTAGCGATGAGCAGTTCTTC. The chain is built from TRBV7-2 and TRBJ2-1; 10 bases match TRBD2. The CDR3 has 14 amino acids. The germline V gene encodes CDR1 SGHTA and CDR2 FQGNSA. J lost 8 bases, V lost 2 bases, and 3 bases had no gene match.

The chain joins TRBV7-9 to TRBJ1-3, with a weak D call TRBD1 (5 bases). The CDR3 is 15 amino acids. V shed 5 bases and J shed 0 bases, with 11 bases lying between them. In germline, CDR1 is SEHNR, CDR2 FQNEAQ (reference sequence). For the CDR3, the DNA is TGTGCCAGCAGCCCATCAGGGAGCTCTGGAAACACCATATATTTT. It is translated as CASSPSGSSGNTIYF.

This clone was detected only once. The rearrangement uses TRBV5-6 and TRBJ1-3; D gene ambiguous. CDR3 length: 14 amino acids. V dropped 4 bases and J dropped 4 bases, with 12 bases sitting between them. CDR1 and CDR2 (germline): SGHDT, YYEEEE. The CDR3 protein is CASSALFAGNTIYF. CDR3 DNA: TGTGCCAGCAGCGCCCTGTTTGCCGGAAACACCATATATTTT.

The chain joins TRBV4-1 to TRBJ2-7, with D perhaps matching TRBD1 or TRBD2 (6 bases each). The CDR3 loop spans 15 amino acids. CDR1 and CDR2 from the germline V gene are MGHRA and YSYEKL. V lost 3 bases and J 0 bases, leaving 12 bases between the germline ends. CDR3 sequence (DNA): TGCGCCAGCAGCCAGGGGGGCAGAGGCTCCTACGAGCAGTACTTC. Translating it yields CASSQGGRGSYEQYF.

The chain combines TRBV25-1 with TRBJ2-6; 7 bases align to TRBD2. The CDR3 runs to 15 residues. With 6 bases clipped from V and 2 bases from J, the junction kept 4 bases outside the gene matches. Per the germline V gene, CDR1 is MGHDK and CDR2 is SYGVNS. CDR3 coding DNA: TGTGCCAGCAGGGAAGGGAGGGCTGGGGCCAACGTCCTGACTTTC. Protein: CASREGRAGANVLTF.

V is TRBV25-1 and J is TRBJ1-2, with TRBD1 matching 7 bases. Per the germline V gene, CDR1 is MGHDK and CDR2 is SYGVNS. After removal of 4 bases from V and 4 bases from J, the junction contained 9 bases not matched to a gene. The CDR3 totals 15 residues. CDR3 sequence: CASSGTGQTPYGYTF. In DNA, the CDR3 is TGTGCCAGCAGTGGGACAGGCCAGACGCCCTATGGCTACACCTTC.